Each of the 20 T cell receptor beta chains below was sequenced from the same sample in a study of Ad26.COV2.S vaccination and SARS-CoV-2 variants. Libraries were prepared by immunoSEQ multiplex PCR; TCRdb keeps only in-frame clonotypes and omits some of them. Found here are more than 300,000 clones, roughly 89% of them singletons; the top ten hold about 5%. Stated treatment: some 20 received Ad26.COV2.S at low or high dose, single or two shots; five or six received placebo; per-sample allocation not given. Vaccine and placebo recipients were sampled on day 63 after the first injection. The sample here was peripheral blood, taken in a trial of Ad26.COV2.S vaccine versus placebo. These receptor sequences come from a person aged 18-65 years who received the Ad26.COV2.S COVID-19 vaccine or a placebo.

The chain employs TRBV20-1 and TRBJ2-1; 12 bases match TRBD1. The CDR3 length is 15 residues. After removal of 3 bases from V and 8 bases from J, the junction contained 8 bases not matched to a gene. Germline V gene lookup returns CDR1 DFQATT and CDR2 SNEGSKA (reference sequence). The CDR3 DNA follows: TGCAGTGCTAGTACCGGGACAGGGGGCCTAGATGAGCAGTTCTTC. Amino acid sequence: CSASTGTGGLDEQFF.

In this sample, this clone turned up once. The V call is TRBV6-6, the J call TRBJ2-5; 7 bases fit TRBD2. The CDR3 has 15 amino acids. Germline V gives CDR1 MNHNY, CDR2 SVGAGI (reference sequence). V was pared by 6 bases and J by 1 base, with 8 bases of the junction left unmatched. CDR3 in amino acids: CASSVGGTFQETQYF. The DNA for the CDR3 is TGTGCCAGCAGCGTCGGGGGGACCTTCCAAGAGACCCAGTACTTC.

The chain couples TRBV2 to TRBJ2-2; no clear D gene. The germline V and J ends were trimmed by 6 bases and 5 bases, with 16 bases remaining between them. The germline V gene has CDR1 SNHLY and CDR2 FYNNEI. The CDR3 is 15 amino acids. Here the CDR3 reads CASSEHGVRTGELFF. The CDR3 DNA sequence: TGTGCCAGCAGCGAACACGGCGTGCGGACCGGGGAGCTGTTTTTT.

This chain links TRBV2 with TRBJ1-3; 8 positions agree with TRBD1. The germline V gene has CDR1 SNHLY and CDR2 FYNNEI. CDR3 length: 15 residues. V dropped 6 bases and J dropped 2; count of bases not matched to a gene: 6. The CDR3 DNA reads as TGTGCCAGCAGGGCCGGGACAGGCGCTGGAAACACCATATATTTT. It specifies CASRAGTGAGNTIYF.

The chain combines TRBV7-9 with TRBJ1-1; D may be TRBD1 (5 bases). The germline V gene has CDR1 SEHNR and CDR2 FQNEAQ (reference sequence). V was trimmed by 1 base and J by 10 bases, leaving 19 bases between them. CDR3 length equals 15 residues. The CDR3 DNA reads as TGTGCCAGCAGCTTAGAAGAGGGGTCCTCCTCAGGAGCTTTCTTT. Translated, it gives CASSLEEGSSSGAFF.

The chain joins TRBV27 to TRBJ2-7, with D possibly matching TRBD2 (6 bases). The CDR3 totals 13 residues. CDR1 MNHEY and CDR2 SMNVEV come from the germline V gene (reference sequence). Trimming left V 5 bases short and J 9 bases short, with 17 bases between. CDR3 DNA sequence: TGTGCCAGCAGTAGGTCCGGGACTTCGGGGCAGTACTTC. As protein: CASSRSGTSGQYF.

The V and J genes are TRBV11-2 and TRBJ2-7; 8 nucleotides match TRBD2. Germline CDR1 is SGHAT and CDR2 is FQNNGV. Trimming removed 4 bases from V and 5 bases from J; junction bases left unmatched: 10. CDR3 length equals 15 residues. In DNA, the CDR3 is TGTGCCAGCAGCTCCAAAGCGGGGGCCCCCGACGAGCAGTACTTC. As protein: CASSSKAGAPDEQYF.

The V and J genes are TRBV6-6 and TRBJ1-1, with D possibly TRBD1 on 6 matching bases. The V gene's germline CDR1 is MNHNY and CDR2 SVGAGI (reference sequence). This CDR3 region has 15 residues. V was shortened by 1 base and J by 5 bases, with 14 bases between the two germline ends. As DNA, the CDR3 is TGTGCCAGCAGTTACTGGTTACAGGGAAGGACTGAAGCTTTCTTT. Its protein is CASSYWLQGRTEAFF.

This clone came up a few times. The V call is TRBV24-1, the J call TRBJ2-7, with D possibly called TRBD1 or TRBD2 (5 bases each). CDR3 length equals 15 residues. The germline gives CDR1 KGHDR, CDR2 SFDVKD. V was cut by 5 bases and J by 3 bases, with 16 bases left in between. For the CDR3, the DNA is TGTGCCACCAGTGGGACCCGGGACGGAAACTACGAGCAGTACTTC. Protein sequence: CATSGTRDGNYEQYF.

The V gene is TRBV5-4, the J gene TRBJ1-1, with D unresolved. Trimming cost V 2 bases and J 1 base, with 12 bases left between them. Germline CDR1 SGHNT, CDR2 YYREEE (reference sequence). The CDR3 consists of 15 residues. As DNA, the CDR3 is TGTGCCAGCAGCTTCGAAGGGAGCAGGAACACTGAAGCTTTCTTT. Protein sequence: CASSFEGSRNTEAFF.

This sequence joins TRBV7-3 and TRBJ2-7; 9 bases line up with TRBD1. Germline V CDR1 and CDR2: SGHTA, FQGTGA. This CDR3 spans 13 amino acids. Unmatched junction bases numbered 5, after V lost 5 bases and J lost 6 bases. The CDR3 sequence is CASSAGQGFEQYF. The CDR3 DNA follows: TGTGCCAGCAGCGCGGGACAGGGTTTCGAGCAGTACTTC.

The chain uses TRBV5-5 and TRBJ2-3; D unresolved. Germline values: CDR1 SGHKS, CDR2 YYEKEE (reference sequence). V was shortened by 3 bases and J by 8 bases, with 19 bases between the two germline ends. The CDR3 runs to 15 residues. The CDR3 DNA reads TGTGCCAGCAGCTCCGAGAGCGCGGTTACGGGTACGCAGTATTTT. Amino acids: CASSSESAVTGTQYF.

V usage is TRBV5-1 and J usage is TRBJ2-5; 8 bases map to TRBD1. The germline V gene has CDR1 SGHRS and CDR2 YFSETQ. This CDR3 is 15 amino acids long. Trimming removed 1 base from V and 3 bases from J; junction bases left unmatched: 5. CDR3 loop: CASSLQGAAEETQYF. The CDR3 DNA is TGCGCCAGCAGCTTGCAGGGGGCGGCCGAAGAGACCCAGTACTTC.

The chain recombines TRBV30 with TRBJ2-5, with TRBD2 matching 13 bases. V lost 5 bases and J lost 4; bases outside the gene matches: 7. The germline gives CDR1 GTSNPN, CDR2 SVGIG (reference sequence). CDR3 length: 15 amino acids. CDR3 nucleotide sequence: TGTGCCTGGGCCCGACTAGCGGGAGGAGGAGAGACCCAGTACTTC. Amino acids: CAWARLAGGGETQYF.

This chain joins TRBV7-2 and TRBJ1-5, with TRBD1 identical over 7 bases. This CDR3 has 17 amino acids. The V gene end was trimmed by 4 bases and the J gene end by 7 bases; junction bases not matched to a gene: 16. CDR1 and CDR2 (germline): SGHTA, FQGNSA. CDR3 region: CASSSLRDSLLIQPQHF. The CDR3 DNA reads TGTGCCAGCAGCTCTCTGAGGGACAGCTTGCTTATCCAGCCCCAGCATTTT.

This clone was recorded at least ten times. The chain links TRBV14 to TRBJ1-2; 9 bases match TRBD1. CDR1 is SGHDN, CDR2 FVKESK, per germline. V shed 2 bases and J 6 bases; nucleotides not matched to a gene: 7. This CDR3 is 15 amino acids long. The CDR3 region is CASSQLDRGSDGYTF. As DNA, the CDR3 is TGTGCCAGCAGCCAACTGGACAGGGGTAGTGATGGCTACACCTTC.

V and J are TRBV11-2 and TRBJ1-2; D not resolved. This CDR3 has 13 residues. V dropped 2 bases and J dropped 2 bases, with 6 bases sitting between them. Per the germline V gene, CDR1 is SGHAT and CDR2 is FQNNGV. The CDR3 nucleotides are TGTGCCAGCAGCTTATCACAAAACTATGGCTACACCTTC. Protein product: CASSLSQNYGYTF.

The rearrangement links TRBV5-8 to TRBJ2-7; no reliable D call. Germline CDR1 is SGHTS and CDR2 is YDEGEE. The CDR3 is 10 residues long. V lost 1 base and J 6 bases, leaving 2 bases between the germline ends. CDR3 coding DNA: TGTGCCAGCAGCTTGCGCGAGCAGTACTTC. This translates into CASSLREQYF. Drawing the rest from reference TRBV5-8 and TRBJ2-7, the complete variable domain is EAGVTQSPTHLIKTRGQQATLRCSPISGHTSVYWYQQALGLGLQFLLWYDEGEERNRGNFPPRFSGRQFPNYSSELNVNALELEDSALYLCASSLREQYFGPGTRLTVT.

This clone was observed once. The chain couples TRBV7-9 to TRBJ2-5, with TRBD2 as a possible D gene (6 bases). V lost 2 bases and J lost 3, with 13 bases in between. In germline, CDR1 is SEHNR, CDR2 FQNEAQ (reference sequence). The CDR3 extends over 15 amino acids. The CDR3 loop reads CASSLFGTSKETQYF. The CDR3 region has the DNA TGTGCCAGCAGCTTATTTGGGACTTCTAAAGAGACCCAGTACTTC.

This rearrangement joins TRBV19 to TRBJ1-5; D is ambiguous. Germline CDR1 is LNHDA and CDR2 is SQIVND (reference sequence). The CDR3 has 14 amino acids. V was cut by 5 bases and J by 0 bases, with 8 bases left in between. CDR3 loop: CASSDPPSNQPQHF. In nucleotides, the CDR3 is TGTGCCAGTAGTGATCCACCTAGCAATCAGCCCCAGCATTTT.